This TCR beta chain was obtained from a study of metastatic and nonmetastatic thyroid tumors. This clone has at least ten counts. With MiXCR, TCRdb called clones anew from the PCR reads. In the table there are under 95,000 clones, approximately 12% of which are singletons. Each patient went into thyroid surgery without having received any treatment. The sample comprised blood. The sequence was obtained from a female donor with papillary thyroid cancer or a benign thyroid nodule (not recorded which). Some clones in this sample may be carry-over from other donors' samples.

The CDR3 loop reads CSAAENSNQPQHF. The CDR3 DNA reads as TGCAGCGCGGCCGAAAATAGCAATCAGCCCCAGCATTTT. V is TRBV29-1 and J is TRBJ1-5; D is unclear. This CDR3 is built from 13 residues. Germline CDR1 SQVTM, CDR2 ANQGSEA. V was clipped by 7 bases and J by 0 bases, with 10 bases between them.